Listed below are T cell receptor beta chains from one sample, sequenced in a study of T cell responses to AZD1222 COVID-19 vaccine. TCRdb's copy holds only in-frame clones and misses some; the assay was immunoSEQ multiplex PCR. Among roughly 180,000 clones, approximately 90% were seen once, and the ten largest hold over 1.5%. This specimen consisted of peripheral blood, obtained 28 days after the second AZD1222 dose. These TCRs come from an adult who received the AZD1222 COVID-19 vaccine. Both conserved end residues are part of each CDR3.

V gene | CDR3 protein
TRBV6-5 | CASSPDGTKRTQYF
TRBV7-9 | CASSSRDRAVEKLFF
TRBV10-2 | CASSESGTGAETQYF
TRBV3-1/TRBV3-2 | CASSLYRENTEAFF
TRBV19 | CASSIGNSGNTIYF
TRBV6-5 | CASYRGVNTEAFF
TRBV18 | CASSPGQGDQPQHF
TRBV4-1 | CASSLQQGFGYTF
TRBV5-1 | CASSYDNLGTGELFF
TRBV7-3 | CASSLQGGANNEQFF
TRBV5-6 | CASSLRGRDQPQHF
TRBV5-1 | CASSLDFGTVKNEQYF
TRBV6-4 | CASSARAPGSNYGYTF
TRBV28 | CASSLGQIHSPLHF
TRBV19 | CASSIEGRAANYGYTF
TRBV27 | CASSSEFSYEQYF
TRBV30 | CASWGTYEAFF
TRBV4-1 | CASSPRLAMPGRRADTQYF
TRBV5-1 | CASSLTTGKNEQFF
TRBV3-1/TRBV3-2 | CASSHPDRGHYEQYF
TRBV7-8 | CAAAWDLNTEAFF
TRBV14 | CASSRSGRPSYNEQFF
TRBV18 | CASSPASGELFF
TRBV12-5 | CASGLERQSYGYTF
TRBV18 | CASSPRGLASGELFF
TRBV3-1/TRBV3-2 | CASSQAASGTYNEQFF
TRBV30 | CAWSDSGLAGGFQETQYF
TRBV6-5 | CASSYYGQGRNSPLHF
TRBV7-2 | CASSILAGGTYEQYF
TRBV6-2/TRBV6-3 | CASSSAWSYEQYF
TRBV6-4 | CASRPTGARGDTQYF
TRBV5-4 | CASSLGLEGSNEQFF
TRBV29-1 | CSVAGRAYNEQFF
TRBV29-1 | CSVDRGRGLNYGYTF
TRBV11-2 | CASSYRTGGDGYTF
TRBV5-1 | CASTPTSGSTDTQYF
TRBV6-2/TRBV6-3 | CASSEGQGINQPQHF
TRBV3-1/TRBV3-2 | CASSQGKTSSTDTQYF
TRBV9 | CASSVAGASPLHF
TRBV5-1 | CASSPYYEQYF
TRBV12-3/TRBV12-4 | CASSLAGITEAFF
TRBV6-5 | CASSLIQGDTQYF
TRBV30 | CAWSGQGREKLFF
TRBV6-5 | CASRRTGTDEKLFF
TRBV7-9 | CASSSTEAFF
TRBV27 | CASSLFVGGAYEQYF
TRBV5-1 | CASSLGVSYEQYF
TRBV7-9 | CASSSVQGADSPLHF